This T cell receptor (beta chain) was observed in a study of T cells in Graves' hyperthyroidism and ophthalmopathy. The study's findings and limits: Clonotypes that were expanded in thyroid above 0.001 mostly appeared in blood too. Prediction of ophthalmopathy progression came a median roughly 6.6 months pre-onset.

The V and J ends lost 5 bases and 3 bases, in that order; junction bases with no gene match: 5. This CDR3 is 14 amino acids long. In germline, CDR1 is MNHNS, CDR2 SASEGT. This clonotype was recorded many times. The antigen is not known. It was RNA transcripts that yielded the amplified TCR beta CDR3 regions. A set of HTBI primers served as the primers for a first-round RT-PCR of the TCR CDR3. TCRdb reprocessed the multiplex PCR reads via MiXCR and lists one record per CDR3 protein. The table includes about 600,000 distinct CDR3 sequences, more than 15% detected once. Ophthalmopathy patients had moderate-to-severe active disease, CAS ≥3, NOSPECS ≥4, and disease duration under 3 months. Uncontrolled infection, other autoimmune disease, pregnancy or lactation barred patients from enrollment.

This TCR was recovered from a woman aged 40 to 50 with Graves' ophthalmopathy. The sample consisted of blood. The gene calls are TRBV6-1 and TRBJ2-7; 9 positions match TRBD1. The CDR3 DNA follows: TGTGCCAGCAGTCGGACAGGGGAACACTACGAGCAGTACTTC. It encodes CASSRTGEHYEQYF.